A single sample gave rise to the 24 T cell receptor beta chains below, sequenced in a study of blood T cells in healthy people across ages. The authors ran a second PCR of about 6 to 11 cycles using a sample-barcoded 5' primer and a J-beta primer mix. TCRdb redid the calling of the 5' RACE reads with MiXCR, one entry per CDR3 protein. The sample lists around 1,000,000 distinct CDR3 sequences; roughly a quarter were seen once. Another study also made use of these data, one on T cells of mothers and their children.

Sequences were obtained from blood. Every receptor here comes from a girl aged 2-15 years in good health.

Here the CDR3 reads CSASKAVSYNEQFF. DNA of the CDR3: TGCAGTGCTAGTAAAGCGGTATCCTACAATGAGCAGTTCTTC. The chain links TRBV20-1 to TRBJ2-1, with D tentatively TRBD2 (5 bases). Germline V lookup: CDR1 DFQATT, CDR2 SNEGSKA (reference sequence). The CDR3 is 14 amino acids. The ends were cut back, 3 bases at V and 1 base at J, with 10 bases in the middle.

This clonotype was seen more than once but under ten times. The chain employs TRBV24-1 and TRBJ2-3; the D is unclear. V was pared by 0 bases and J by 5 bases, with 14 bases between. This CDR3 is built from 16 residues. Germline values: CDR1 KGHDR, CDR2 SFDVKD. The CDR3 sequence: CATSDLRAGFEDTQYF. Written as DNA, the CDR3 is TGTGCCACCAGTGATTTGCGGGCAGGTTTTGAAGATACGCAGTATTTT.

This clonotype was seen more than once but under ten times. The chain has TRBV11-1 and TRBJ1-1; D possibly corresponds to TRBD1 (5 bases). The CDR3 has 14 amino acids. V gave up 5 bases and J gave up 4 bases, with 14 bases separating them. Germline V gives CDR1 SGHAT, CDR2 FQDESV (reference sequence). As DNA, the CDR3 is TGTGCCAGCAGCCGTCAAACCGGGGGCACTGAAGCTTTCTTT. Translation: CASSRQTGGTEAFF.

This clonotype was seen a handful of times. V usage is TRBV7-2 and J usage is TRBJ2-5; D unresolved. CDR3 size: 13 residues. CDR1 is SGHTA, CDR2 FQGNSA, per germline. Trimming stripped 2 bases from V and 4 bases from J, with 8 bases between. The chain's CDR3 is CASSLYAAETQYF. For the CDR3, the DNA is TGTGCCAGCAGCTTATATGCTGCAGAGACCCAGTACTTC. The whole variable domain, remainder taken from reference TRBV7-2 and TRBJ2-5, is GAGVSQSPSNKVTEKGKDVELRCDPISGHTALYWYRQSLGQGLEFLIYFQGNSAPDKSGLPSDRFSAERTGGSVSTLTIQRTQQEDSAVYLCASSLYAAETQYFGPGTRLLVL.

In its sample, this clonotype was seen once. The chain has TRBV25-1 and TRBJ1-1; 9 bases align to TRBD1. The germline V gene has CDR1 MGHDK and CDR2 SYGVNS. The CDR3 has 15 residues. Unmatched junction bases numbered 5, after V lost 4 bases and J lost 2 bases. This chain's CDR3 is CASSVSGQGNTEAFF. CDR3 sequence (DNA): TGTGCCAGCAGTGTATCGGGACAGGGAAACACTGAAGCTTTCTTT.

This clonotype has a handful of counts. This sequence joins TRBV20-1 and TRBJ1-1, with 7 bases lining up with TRBD1. This CDR3 contains 10 residues. Per germline, CDR1 DFQATT and CDR2 SNEGSKA (reference sequence). V gave up 5 bases and J gave up 11 bases; unmatched junction bases: 5. This CDR3 reads CSADGQVAFF. The CDR3 DNA sequence: TGCAGTGCTGACGGACAGGTGGCTTTCTTT.

The CDR3 is CASSDANTGELFF. Written as DNA, the CDR3 is TGTGCCAGCAGTGATGCGAACACCGGGGAGCTGTTTTTT. The chain is built from TRBV4-2 and TRBJ2-2; D call uncertain. Deletions cut 6 bases from V and 0 bases from J, with 5 bases between. The CDR3 loop spans 13 amino acids. Germline CDR1 is LGHNA and CDR2 is YNFKEQ.

The rearrangement uses TRBV29-1 and TRBJ2-3, with a possible D match to TRBD1 (6 bases). Germline V gene data show CDR1 as SQVTM and CDR2 as ANQGSEA. CDR3 length: 14 amino acids. Trimming shortened V by 4 bases and J by 5 bases, and 16 bases separated the two germline ends. This CDR3 reads CSVVWGLIRDTQYF. In DNA form, the CDR3 reads TGCAGCGTTGTGTGGGGGCTAATTCGAGATACGCAGTATTTT.

V usage is TRBV15 and J usage is TRBJ2-3; 12 bases map to TRBD2. The CDR3 runs 16 residues. CDR1 is LNHNV, CDR2 YYDKDF, per germline (reference sequence). V was clipped by 4 bases and J by 2 bases; unmatched bases: 4. In DNA form, the CDR3 reads TGTGCCACCAGCACTAGCGGGAGGGCTTTCACAGATACGCAGTATTTT. Translating it yields CATSTSGRAFTDTQYF. Based on the CDR3 plus reference TRBV15 and TRBJ2-3, the full variable domain is DAMVIQNPRYQVTQFGKPVTLSCSQTLNHNVMYWYQQKSSQAPKLLFHYYDKDFNNEADTPDNFQSRRPNTSFCFLDIRSPGLGDTAMYLCATSTSGRAFTDTQYFGPGTRLTVL.

In regard to this clonotype: Just one base apart from a much larger clone, this may be a read error. This chain joins TRBV11-2 and TRBJ2-1, with D possibly being TRBD2 (5 bases). The CDR3 totals 15 residues. The V gene lost 0 bases and the J gene lost 8 bases, with 14 bases spanning the gap. The germline V gene has CDR1 SGHAT and CDR2 FQNNGV. The CDR3 region is CASSLDRGSHHEQFF. The CDR3 DNA is TGTGCCAGCAGCTTAGATCGGGGAAGTCACCATGAGCAGTTCTTC.

This clonotype came up a few times. V usage is TRBV5-1 and J usage is TRBJ2-5, with 7 nucleotides matching TRBD1. Germline assignment: CDR1 SGHRS and CDR2 YFSETQ. V shed 2 bases and J 0 bases; nucleotides not matched to a gene: 10. The CDR3 runs to 17 residues. In DNA form, the CDR3 reads TGCGCCAGCAGCTTCCGACAGGGTCCCATGTACCAAGAGACCCAGTACTTC. This gives the protein CASSFRQGPMYQETQYF.

The chain uses TRBV12-3 or TRBV12-4 and TRBJ2-1; 8 nucleotides agree with TRBD2. The CDR3 loop spans 16 amino acids. V lost 2 bases to trimming and J lost 5 bases; unmatched junction nucleotides: 8. CDR3 in DNA: TGTGCCAGCAGTTTATATTCTAGCGGGCCCGACAATGAGCAGTTCTTC. Amino acids: CASSLYSSGPDNEQFF.

V is TRBV20-1 and J is TRBJ2-3; D call uncertain. The CDR3 runs to 12 residues. The germline gives CDR1 DFQATT, CDR2 SNEGSKA (reference sequence). Trimming pared 3 bases from V and 2 bases from J, leaving 6 bases between. The CDR3 DNA reads TGCAGTGCTAGCGGGCCCACAGATACGCAGTATTTT. The encoded protein is CSASGPTDTQYF.

This sequence joins TRBV11-2 and TRBJ2-5; D gene unclear. The DNA matches TRBJ2-1 better at its end, which makes the J call doubtful. CDR1 and CDR2 (germline): SGHAT, FQNNGV. The CDR3 has 14 residues. CDR3 sequence reads: CASGDPLEINEQFF. The CDR3 coding sequence is TGTGCCAGCGGGGATCCCCTGGAGATCAATGAGCAGTTCTTC.

This clonotype was found a few times. Mismatch with germline at one junction end may stem from a read error. This chain links TRBV28 with TRBJ2-5; possibly TRBD1 for D (5 bases). This CDR3 is built from 14 residues. CDR1 is MDHEN and CDR2 is SYDVKM in the germline V gene. CDR3 DNA: TGTGCCCGCAGCCCCGGACAAGTCCAAGAGACCCAGTACTTC. Protein: CARSPGQVQETQYF.

This clonotype appeared a few times. The CDR3 coding sequence is TGTGCCAGCAGCGAACGACAGGGGATAAACCCCTTCGGCTACACCTTC. Its translation: CASSERQGINPFGYTF. This chain uses TRBV7-9 with TRBJ1-2, with 8 nucleotides matching TRBD1. The ends lost 5 bases at V and 8 bases at J; junction bases unmatched: 16. In germline, CDR1 is SEHNR, CDR2 FQNEAQ (reference sequence). The CDR3 sequence is 16 residues long. Full variable domain (remainder filled in from reference TRBV7-9 and TRBJ1-2): DTGVSQNPRHKITKRGQNVTFRCDPISEHNRLYWYRQTLGQGPEFLTYFQNEAQLEKSRLLSDRFSAERPKGSFSTLEIQRTEQGDSAMYLCASSERQGINPFGYTFGSGTRLTVV.

This rearrangement joins TRBV2 to TRBJ2-3; no definite D call. CDR1 and CDR2 (germline): SNHLY, FYNNEI. V was cut by 8 bases and J by 0 bases, with 18 bases left in between. This CDR3 contains 16 residues. Here the CDR3 DNA reads TGTGCCAGCGGACCCCCGGACGACACCAGCACAGATACGCAGTATTTT. Translating it yields CASGPPDDTSTDTQYF.

This clonotype appeared a few times. The chain joins TRBV4-1 to TRBJ2-7, with a tentative D call TRBD2 (6 bases). CDR3 length: 16 amino acids. CDR1 MGHRA and CDR2 YSYEKL come from the germline V gene. Trimming cost V 1 base and J 0 bases, with 13 bases left between them. The CDR3 sequence is CASSQGRGSGSYEQYF. CDR3 bases: TGCGCCAGCAGCCAAGGTCGAGGTAGCGGCTCCTACGAGCAGTACTTC.

This clonotype was counted a few times. The CDR3 DNA reads as TGCACCTCCTTACGGGGGAAGACTGAAGCTTTCTTT. Translation: CTSLRGKTEAFF. This sequence joins TRBV29-1 and TRBJ1-1; a possible D gene is TRBD1 (5 bases). CDR3 length: 12 amino acids. Germline V CDR1 and CDR2: SQVTM, ANQGSEA.

This rearrangement joins TRBV13 to TRBJ2-1, with D perhaps TRBD2 (6 bases). This CDR3 has 14 residues. V lost 5 bases to trimming and J lost 4 bases, with 12 bases between them. Germline V gives CDR1 PRHDT, CDR2 FYEKMQ (reference sequence). CDR3 protein: CASSPMRGYNEQFF. CDR3 bases: TGTGCCAGCAGCCCGATGCGGGGTTACAATGAGCAGTTCTTC.

Notes on this clonotype: An end of the junction does not agree with germline; a read error may underlie this. This chain joins TRBV2 and TRBJ2-1, with D possibly matching TRBD2 (6 bases). The CDR3 loop spans 13 amino acids. Germline CDR1 is SNHLY and CDR2 is FYNNEI. The chain's CDR3 is CASSRGEDKEQFF. Here the CDR3 DNA reads TGTGCCAGCAGTCGCGGGGAGGACAAGGAGCAGTTCTTC.

The genes are TRBV12-3 or TRBV12-4 and TRBJ2-1; 9 bases are shared with TRBD1. The CDR3 has 15 residues. V gave up 6 bases and J gave up 8 bases; unmatched junction bases: 11. DNA of the CDR3: TGTGCCAGCAGCTTTGGGACAGGGCGTCTCGATGAGCAGTTCTTC. As protein: CASSFGTGRLDEQFF.

This clonotype was observed a handful of times. This chain connects TRBV7-9 to TRBJ2-5; 9 bases match TRBD1. Germline V gene sequence: CDR1 SEHNR, CDR2 FQNEAQ (reference sequence). CDR3 length: 15 amino acids. V dropped 3 bases and J dropped 2; count of bases not matched to a gene: 4. The CDR3 DNA follows: TGTGCCAGCAGCTTGGGACAGGGTATACAAGAGACCCAGTACTTC. Its translation is CASSLGQGIQETQYF.

A few counts support this clonotype. The chain links TRBV7-9 to TRBJ2-1, with D possibly TRBD1 on 5 matching bases. The V gene lost 6 bases and the J gene lost 0 bases, with 12 bases spanning the gap. CDR3 length: 15 residues. Germline CDR1 is SEHNR and CDR2 is FQNEAQ (reference sequence). Here the CDR3 DNA reads TGTGCCAGCAGTGGCCGACAGAGCTCCTACAATGAGCAGTTCTTC. Protein sequence: CASSGRQSSYNEQFF.